This T cell receptor (beta chain) was obtained from a study of OX40 agonist ivuxolimab in advanced cancers. For the study at large: Head and neck, renal cell, melanoma or hepatocellular carcinoma were the cancers that dose-escalation patients had.

Turning to this clone: Its antigen is as yet unknown.

This CDR3 is built from 15 residues. With 5 bases clipped from V and 6 bases from J, the junction kept 12 bases outside the gene matches. The germline V gene has CDR1 MDHEN and CDR2 SYDVKM. Study results and caveats: There was clonal expansion of CD4+ and CD8+ blood T cells by week 6 at 0.1 to 3.0 mg/kg.

Clones were read by immunoSEQ multiplex PCR, and TCRdb kept only the in-frame ones, dropping some. The data contain approximately 40,000 clones, approximately 80% of them singletons. Patients with autoimmune history or systemic immunosuppression were excluded. Blood sampling was done at baseline, cycle 4 day 1, and cycle 7 day 1. Here the sequenced sample was CD4+ or CD8+ T cells sorted from blood, taken in a trial of the OX40 agonist ivuxolimab. The rearrangement uses TRBV28 and TRBJ2-7; TRBD1 aligns across 8 bases. This TCR derives from an adult with an advanced solid tumor such as melanoma, head and neck, liver or kidney cancer. The CDR3 sequence: CASSLAGGSGGEQYF. The DNA of the CDR3 is TGTGCCAGCAGTCTAGCAGGGGGCAGCGGCGGCGAGCAGTACTTC. Drawing the rest from reference TRBV28 and TRBJ2-7, the complete variable domain is DVKVTQSSRYLVKRTGEKVFLECVQDMDHENMFWYRQDPGLGLRLIYFSYDVKMKEKGDIPEGYSVSREKKERFSLILESASTNQTSMYLCASSLAGGSGGEQYFGPGTRLTVT.